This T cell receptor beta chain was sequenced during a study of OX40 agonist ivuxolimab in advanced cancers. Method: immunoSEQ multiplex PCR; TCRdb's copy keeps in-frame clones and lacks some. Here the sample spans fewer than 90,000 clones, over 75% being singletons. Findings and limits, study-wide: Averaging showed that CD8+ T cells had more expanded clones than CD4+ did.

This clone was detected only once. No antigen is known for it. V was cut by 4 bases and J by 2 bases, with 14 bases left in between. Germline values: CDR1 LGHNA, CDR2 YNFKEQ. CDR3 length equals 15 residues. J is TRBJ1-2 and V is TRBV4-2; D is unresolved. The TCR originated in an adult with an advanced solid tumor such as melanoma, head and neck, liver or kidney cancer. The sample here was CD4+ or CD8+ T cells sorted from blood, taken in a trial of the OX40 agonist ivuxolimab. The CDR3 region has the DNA TGTGCCAGCAGCCTTCCTGCCCTTTCCAACTATGGCTACACCTTC. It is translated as CASSLPALSNYGYTF.